A selection of T cell receptor beta chains follows, all from one sample in a study of blood T cells in healthy people across ages. MiXCR, applied by TCRdb to the 5' RACE reads, yields one record per CDR3 protein. The sample lists approximately 290,000 distinct CDR3 sequences; 25% to 30% were seen once. The sample consisted of blood. Every receptor here comes from a woman aged 70 to 79 in good health. Both conserved end residues are part of each CDR3. Fields, in order: clone size, V gene, D gene, J gene, CDR3 protein, CDR3 DNA. D genes are given only for firm matches. Only part of the rows carry a size: once, few, many, or a class if the clone is expanded.

clone_size: few; v_call: TRBV6-1; d_call: TRBD2; j_call: TRBJ2-1; cdr3_aa: CASWTSGLGNEQFF; cdr3_nt: TGTGCCAGCTGGACTAGCGGCCTTGGGAATGAGCAGTTCTTC
clone_size: few; v_call: TRBV28; d_call: -; j_call: TRBJ2-6; cdr3_aa: CASSPLPSSGANVLTF; cdr3_nt: TGTGCCAGCAGCCCCTTACCCTCCTCTGGGGCCAACGTCCTGACTTTC
clone_size: -; v_call: TRBV9; d_call: TRBD1; j_call: TRBJ2-7; cdr3_aa: CASSVGQGFSYEQYF; cdr3_nt: TGTGCCAGCAGCGTAGGACAGGGGTTCTCCTACGAGCAGTACTTC
clone_size: -; v_call: TRBV7-6; d_call: -; j_call: TRBJ1-1; cdr3_aa: CASSLNIFGNTEAFF; cdr3_nt: TGTGCCAGCAGCTTAAATATCTTCGGGAACACTGAAGCTTTCTTT
clone_size: -; v_call: TRBV6-5; d_call: -; j_call: TRBJ2-2; cdr3_aa: CAGSGANTGELFF; cdr3_nt: TGTGCCGGCAGCGGAGCGAACACCGGGGAGCTGTTTTTT
clone_size: -; v_call: TRBV29-1; d_call: -; j_call: TRBJ2-7; cdr3_aa: CSVEVPRGPIGEQYF; cdr3_nt: TGCAGCGTTGAAGTGCCCAGAGGACCGATAGGCGAGCAGTACTTC
clone_size: few; v_call: TRBV2; d_call: -; j_call: TRBJ1-4; cdr3_aa: CASSNRGANEKLFF; cdr3_nt: TGTGCCAGCAGTAACCGGGGCGCAAATGAAAAACTGTTTTTT
clone_size: few; v_call: TRBV9; d_call: TRBD1; j_call: TRBJ2-7; cdr3_aa: CASSATTGREQYF; cdr3_nt: TGTGCCAGCAGCGCCACGACAGGGCGGGAGCAGTACTTC
clone_size: -; v_call: TRBV20-1; d_call: TRBD2; j_call: TRBJ2-1; cdr3_aa: CSARDAGDEQFF; cdr3_nt: TGCAGTGCTAGAGATGCGGGAGATGAGCAGTTCTTC
clone_size: -; v_call: TRBV2; d_call: TRBD2; j_call: TRBJ2-1; cdr3_aa: CASRAEREVYNEQFF; cdr3_nt: TGTGCCAGCAGGGCTGAGCGGGAGGTCTACAATGAGCAGTTCTTC
clone_size: many; v_call: TRBV7-3; d_call: TRBD2; j_call: TRBJ2-2; cdr3_aa: CASSPMAGGPGGELFF; cdr3_nt: TGTGCCAGCAGCCCCATGGCGGGAGGGCCTGGCGGGGAGCTGTTTTTT
clone_size: few; v_call: TRBV4-3; d_call: -; j_call: TRBJ2-1; cdr3_aa: CASSQDRPSSYNEQFF; cdr3_nt: TGCGCCAGCAGCCAAGATAGGCCTAGCTCCTACAATGAGCAGTTCTTC
clone_size: few; v_call: TRBV5-1; d_call: -; j_call: TRBJ2-2; cdr3_aa: CASSWGTRDEVELFF; cdr3_nt: TGCGCCAGCAGCTGGGGGACCAGGGATGAAGTGGAGCTGTTTTTT
clone_size: -; v_call: TRBV9; d_call: -; j_call: TRBJ2-6; cdr3_aa: CASSVQKSSGANVLTF; cdr3_nt: TGTGCCAGCAGCGTTCAGAAAAGCTCTGGGGCCAACGTCCTGACTTTC
clone_size: -; v_call: TRBV6-1; d_call: -; j_call: TRBJ2-1; cdr3_aa: CASSDRALGSGNEQFF; cdr3_nt: TGTGCCAGCAGTGATCGTGCTCTGGGGTCGGGCAATGAGCAGTTCTTC
clone_size: -; v_call: TRBV12-3/TRBV12-4; d_call: TRBD2; j_call: TRBJ2-1; cdr3_aa: CASSFRLAGTYNEQFF; cdr3_nt: TGTGCCAGCAGTTTTAGGCTAGCGGGAACCTACAATGAGCAGTTCTTC
clone_size: -; v_call: TRBV7-6; d_call: -; j_call: TRBJ1-5; cdr3_aa: CASSPTHGGIQPQHF; cdr3_nt: TGTGCCAGCAGTCCGACTCACGGCGGGATACAGCCCCAGCATTTT
clone_size: many; v_call: TRBV7-2; d_call: TRBD1; j_call: TRBJ2-1; cdr3_aa: CASSFPPGQEQFF; cdr3_nt: TGTGCCAGCAGCTTTCCTCCGGGACAGGAGCAGTTCTTC
clone_size: -; v_call: TRBV20-1; d_call: -; j_call: TRBJ1-3; cdr3_aa: CSAPGPGNTIYF; cdr3_nt: TGCAGTGCTCCGGGACCTGGAAACACCATATATTTT
clone_size: few; v_call: TRBV5-1; d_call: -; j_call: TRBJ1-1; cdr3_aa: CVSSLDLLGGRTEAFF; cdr3_nt: TGCGTCAGCAGCTTAGACCTTCTAGGTGGAAGGACTGAAGCTTTCTTT
clone_size: few; v_call: TRBV7-9; d_call: TRBD1; j_call: TRBJ1-1; cdr3_aa: CASSLGGSRGYTEAFF; cdr3_nt: TGTGCCAGCAGCTTAGGAGGGTCCAGGGGGTACACTGAAGCTTTCTTT
clone_size: -; v_call: TRBV4-1; d_call: -; j_call: TRBJ1-6; cdr3_aa: CASSQVPPRLGNSPLHF; cdr3_nt: TGCGCCAGCAGCCAAGTCCCCCCCCGGTTGGGTAATTCACCCCTCCACTTT
clone_size: -; v_call: TRBV7-9; d_call: -; j_call: TRBJ2-5; cdr3_aa: CASSLGGGWETQYF; cdr3_nt: TGTGCCAGCAGCCTTGGCGGAGGGTGGGAGACCCAGTACTTC
clone_size: few; v_call: TRBV20-1; d_call: -; j_call: TRBJ2-4; cdr3_aa: CSARDLTSIGVLSKNIQYF; cdr3_nt: TGCAGTGCTAGAGATTTAACATCTATAGGAGTTCTATCCAAAAACATTCAGTACTTC
clone_size: many; v_call: TRBV29-1; d_call: TRBD2; j_call: TRBJ2-1; cdr3_aa: CSCSLLAGNYNEQFF; cdr3_nt: TGCAGCTGCTCGTTACTAGCGGGCAACTACAATGAGCAGTTCTTC
clone_size: few; v_call: TRBV28; d_call: TRBD1; j_call: TRBJ2-5; cdr3_aa: CASSPNTGTALVPAQYF; cdr3_nt: TGTGCCAGCAGCCCTAATACCGGGACAGCCCTTGTCCCGGCCCAGTACTTC
clone_size: -; v_call: TRBV7-9; d_call: TRBD1; j_call: TRBJ2-5; cdr3_aa: CASSGWDRQETQYF; cdr3_nt: TGTGCCAGCAGCGGGTGGGACAGGCAAGAGACCCAGTACTTC
clone_size: few; v_call: TRBV28; d_call: TRBD2; j_call: TRBJ2-7; cdr3_aa: CASSLPLAGRGEQYF; cdr3_nt: TGTGCCAGCAGTTTACCACTAGCGGGACGAGGCGAGCAGTACTTC
clone_size: few; v_call: TRBV2; d_call: -; j_call: TRBJ2-2; cdr3_aa: CASRGRTFANTGELFF; cdr3_nt: TGTGCCAGTAGGGGACGGACCTTCGCGAACACCGGGGAGCTGTTTTTT
clone_size: few; v_call: TRBV20-1; d_call: TRBD1; j_call: TRBJ1-4; cdr3_aa: CSAGGTGFISEKLFF; cdr3_nt: TGCAGTGCTGGGGGGACAGGGTTTATTAGTGAAAAACTGTTTTTT
clone_size: -; v_call: TRBV9; d_call: -; j_call: TRBJ2-5; cdr3_aa: CASSDGGPRETQYF; cdr3_nt: TGTGCCAGCAGTGATGGAGGGCCGCGAGAGACCCAGTACTTC
clone_size: few; v_call: TRBV4-1; d_call: -; j_call: TRBJ2-7; cdr3_aa: CASSQVGVADYYEQYF; cdr3_nt: TGCGCCAGCAGCCAAGTCGGGGTAGCGGACTACTACGAGCAGTACTTC
clone_size: -; v_call: TRBV29-1; d_call: -; j_call: TRBJ1-2; cdr3_aa: CSVVARTISGYTF; cdr3_nt: TGCAGCGTTGTTGCCAGGACCATCTCTGGCTACACCTTC
clone_size: many; v_call: TRBV7-2; d_call: TRBD1; j_call: TRBJ1-6; cdr3_aa: CASSLEQGRSPLHF; cdr3_nt: TGTGCCAGCAGCTTAGAACAGGGGAGATCACCCCTCCACTTT
clone_size: few; v_call: TRBV4-2; d_call: -; j_call: TRBJ2-7; cdr3_aa: CASSQVTDSYEQYF; cdr3_nt: TGTGCCAGCAGCCAAGTCACCGACTCCTACGAGCAGTACTTC
clone_size: -; v_call: TRBV28; d_call: -; j_call: TRBJ2-7; cdr3_aa: CASSSADLWGREPRGYEQYF; cdr3_nt: TGTGCCAGCAGTTCAGCGGACCTCTGGGGGCGGGAGCCACGGGGGTACGAGCAGTACTTC
clone_size: many; v_call: TRBV29-1; d_call: TRBD1; j_call: TRBJ1-2; cdr3_aa: CSVVKEGAGYGYTF; cdr3_nt: TGCAGCGTTGTGAAGGAGGGGGCGGGCTATGGCTACACCTTC
clone_size: -; v_call: TRBV10-3; d_call: -; j_call: TRBJ1-4; cdr3_aa: CAISDKKGRPTDNEKLFF; cdr3_nt: TGTGCCATCAGTGATAAAAAGGGTCGACCGACCGATAATGAAAAACTGTTTTTT
clone_size: -; v_call: TRBV28; d_call: TRBD1; j_call: TRBJ2-7; cdr3_aa: CASGGGGLYEQYF; cdr3_nt: TGTGCTTCAGGGGGCGGAGGGCTTTACGAGCAGTACTTC
clone_size: -; v_call: TRBV12-3/TRBV12-4; d_call: -; j_call: TRBJ1-3; cdr3_aa: CASARGNTIYF; cdr3_nt: TGTGCCAGCGCCCGTGGAAACACCATATATTTT
clone_size: -; v_call: TRBV7-2; d_call: TRBD2; j_call: TRBJ2-7; cdr3_aa: CASSLVEGGLAGGPYEQYF; cdr3_nt: TGTGCCAGCAGCTTAGTAGAAGGAGGACTAGCGGGGGGGCCGTACGAGCAGTACTTC